This entry features one T cell receptor (beta chain) sequence. Some clones are missing from TCRdb's copy, which holds only in-frame ones; the method was immunoSEQ multiplex PCR. The sample gives approximately 59,000 clones, nearly 95% of which show up once; just over 3% is in the top ten. These data belong to a study of technical replicates of blood from several donors. The CDR3 runs 19 residues. Germline V gene lookup returns CDR1 SGHAT and CDR2 FQNNGV. Trimming cost V 5 bases and J 0 bases; bases outside gene matches: 15. The chain joins TRBV11-2 to TRBJ2-1; 8 bases fit TRBD2. This clonotype originated in a human donor in good health. Some clones in this sample may be carry-over from other donors' samples. Sequenced input: PBMCs. DNA of the CDR3: TGTGCCAGCAGCCCGAGACTACTAGCGGACCAGAACTCCTACAATGAGCAGTTCTTC. This translates into CASSPRLLADQNSYNEQFF.